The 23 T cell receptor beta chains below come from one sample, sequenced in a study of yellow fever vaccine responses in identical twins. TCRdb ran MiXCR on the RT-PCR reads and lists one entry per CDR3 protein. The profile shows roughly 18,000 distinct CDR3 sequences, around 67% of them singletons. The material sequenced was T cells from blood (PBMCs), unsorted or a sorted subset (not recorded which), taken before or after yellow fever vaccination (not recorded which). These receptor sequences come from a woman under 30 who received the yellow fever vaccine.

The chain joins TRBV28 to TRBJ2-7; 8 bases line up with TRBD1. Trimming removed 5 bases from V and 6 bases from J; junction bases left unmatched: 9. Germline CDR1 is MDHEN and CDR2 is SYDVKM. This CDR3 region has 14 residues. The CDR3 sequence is CASSLTLGQAEQYF. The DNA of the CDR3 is TGTGCCAGCAGTCTGACGTTGGGACAGGCCGAGCAGTACTTC.

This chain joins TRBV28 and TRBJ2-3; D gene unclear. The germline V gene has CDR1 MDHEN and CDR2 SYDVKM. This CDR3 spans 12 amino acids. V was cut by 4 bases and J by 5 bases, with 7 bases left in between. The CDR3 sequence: CASSSQLDTQYF. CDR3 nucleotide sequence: TGTGCCAGCAGTTCGCAGTTAGATACGCAGTATTTT.

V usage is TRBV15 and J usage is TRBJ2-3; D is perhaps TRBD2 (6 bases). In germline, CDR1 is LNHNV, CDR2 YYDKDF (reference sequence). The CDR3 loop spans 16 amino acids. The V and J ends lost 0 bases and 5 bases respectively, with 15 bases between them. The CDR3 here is CATSRDGGIGKDTQYF. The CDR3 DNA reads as TGTGCCACCAGCAGAGATGGCGGGATAGGAAAAGATACGCAGTATTTT.

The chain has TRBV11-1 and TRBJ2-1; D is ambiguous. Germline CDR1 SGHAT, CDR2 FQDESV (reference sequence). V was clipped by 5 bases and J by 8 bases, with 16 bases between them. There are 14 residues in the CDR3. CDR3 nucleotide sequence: TGTGCCAGCAGCCTGCAACTCGATTCCCATGAGCAGTTCTTC. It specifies CASSLQLDSHEQFF.

CDR3 region: CASSSGTGQPQHF. Here the CDR3 DNA reads TGTGCCAGTAGTTCCGGGACAGGCCAGCCCCAGCATTTT. This chain connects TRBV19 to TRBJ1-5; 8 bases are shared with TRBD1. The germline V gene encodes CDR1 LNHDA and CDR2 SQIVND (reference sequence). The CDR3 covers 13 residues. V was pared by 5 bases and J by 7 bases, with 4 bases of the junction left unmatched.

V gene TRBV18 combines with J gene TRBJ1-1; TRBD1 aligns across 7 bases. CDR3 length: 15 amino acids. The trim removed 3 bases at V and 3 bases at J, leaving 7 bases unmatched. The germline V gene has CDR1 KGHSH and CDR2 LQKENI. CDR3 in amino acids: CASSPTGEGYTEAFF. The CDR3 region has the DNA TGTGCCAGCTCACCCACAGGGGAGGGGTACACTGAAGCTTTCTTT.

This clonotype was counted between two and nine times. The CDR3 nucleotides are TGCAGCGTGGACAGGGGGCACAGCAATGAGCAGTTCTTC. Encoded protein: CSVDRGHSNEQFF. V and J are TRBV29-1 and TRBJ2-1; 11 bases agree with TRBD1. The CDR3 is 13 amino acids. The germline V gene encodes CDR1 SQVTM and CDR2 ANQGSEA. With V trimmed by 6 bases and J by 6 bases, 4 bases remained unmatched.

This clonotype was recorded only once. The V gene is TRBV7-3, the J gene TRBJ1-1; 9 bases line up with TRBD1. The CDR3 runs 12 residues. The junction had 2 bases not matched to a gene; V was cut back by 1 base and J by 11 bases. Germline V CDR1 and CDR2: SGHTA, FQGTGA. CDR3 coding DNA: TGTGCCAGCAGCTTAAGACAGGGGGGGGCTTTCTTT. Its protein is CASSLRQGGAFF. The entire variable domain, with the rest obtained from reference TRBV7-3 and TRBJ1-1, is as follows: GAGVSQTPSNKVTEKGKYVELRCDPISGHTALYWYRQSLGQGPEFLIYFQGTGAADDSGLPNDRFFAVRPEGSVSTLKIQRTERGDSAVYLCASSLRQGGAFFGQGTRLTVV.

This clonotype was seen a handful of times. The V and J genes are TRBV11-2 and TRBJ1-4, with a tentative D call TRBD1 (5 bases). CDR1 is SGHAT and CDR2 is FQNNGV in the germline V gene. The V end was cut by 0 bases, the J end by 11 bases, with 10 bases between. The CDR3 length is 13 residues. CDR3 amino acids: CASSLDGTHKLFF. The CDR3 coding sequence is TGTGCCAGCAGCTTAGACGGGACGCATAAACTGTTTTTT.

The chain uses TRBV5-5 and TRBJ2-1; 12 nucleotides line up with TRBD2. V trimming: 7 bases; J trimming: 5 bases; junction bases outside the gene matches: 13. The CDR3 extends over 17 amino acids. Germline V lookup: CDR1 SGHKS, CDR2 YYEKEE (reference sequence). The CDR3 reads CASCRTSGAPGDNEQFF. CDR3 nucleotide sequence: TGTGCCAGCTGTCGGACTAGCGGGGCCCCGGGGGACAATGAGCAGTTCTTC. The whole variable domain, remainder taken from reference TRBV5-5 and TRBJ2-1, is DAGVTQSPTHLIKTRGQQVTLRCSPISGHKSVSWYQQVLGQGPQFIFQYYEKEERGRGNFPDRFSARQFPNYSSELNVNALLLGDSALYLCASCRTSGAPGDNEQFFGPGTRLTVL.

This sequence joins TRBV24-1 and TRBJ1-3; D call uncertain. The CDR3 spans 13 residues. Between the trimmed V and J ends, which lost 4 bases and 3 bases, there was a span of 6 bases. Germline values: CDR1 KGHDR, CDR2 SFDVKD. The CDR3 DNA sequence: TGTGCCACCAGTGAGGATGTTGGAAACACCATATATTTT. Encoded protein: CATSEDVGNTIYF.

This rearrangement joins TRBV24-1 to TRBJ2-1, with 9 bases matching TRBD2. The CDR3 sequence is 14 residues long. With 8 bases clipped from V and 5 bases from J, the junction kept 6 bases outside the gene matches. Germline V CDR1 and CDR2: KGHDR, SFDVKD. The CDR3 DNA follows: TGTGCCACCACCACGGGACTAGCTAACAATGAGCAGTTCTTC. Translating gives CATTTGLANNEQFF.

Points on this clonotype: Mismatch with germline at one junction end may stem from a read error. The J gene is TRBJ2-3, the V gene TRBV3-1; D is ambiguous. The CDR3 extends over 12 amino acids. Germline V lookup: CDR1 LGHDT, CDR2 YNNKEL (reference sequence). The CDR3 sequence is CASSRHRNTQYF. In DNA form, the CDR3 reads TGTGCCAGCAGCCGGCACAGAAATACACAGTATTTT.

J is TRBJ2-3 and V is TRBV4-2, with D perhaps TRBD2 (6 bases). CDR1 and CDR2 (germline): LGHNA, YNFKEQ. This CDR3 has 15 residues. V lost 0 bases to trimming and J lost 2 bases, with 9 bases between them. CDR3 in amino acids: CASSQDGTYTDTQYF. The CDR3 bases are TGTGCCAGCAGCCAAGACGGGACTTACACAGATACGCAGTATTTT.

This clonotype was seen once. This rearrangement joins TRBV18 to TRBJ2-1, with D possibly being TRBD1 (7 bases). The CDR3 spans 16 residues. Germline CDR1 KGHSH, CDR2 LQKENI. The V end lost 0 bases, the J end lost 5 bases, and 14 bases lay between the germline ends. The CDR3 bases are TGTGCCAGCTCACCACCTCCAGGGGGACTTAACAATGAGCAGTTCTTC. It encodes CASSPPPGGLNNEQFF.

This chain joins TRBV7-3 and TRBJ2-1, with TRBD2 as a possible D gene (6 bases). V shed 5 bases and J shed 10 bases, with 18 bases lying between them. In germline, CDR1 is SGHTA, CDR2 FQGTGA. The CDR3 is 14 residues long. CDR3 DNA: TGTGCCAGCAGCAGGGAAGCGGCGGGACCCGAGCAGTTCTTC. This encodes CASSREAAGPEQFF.

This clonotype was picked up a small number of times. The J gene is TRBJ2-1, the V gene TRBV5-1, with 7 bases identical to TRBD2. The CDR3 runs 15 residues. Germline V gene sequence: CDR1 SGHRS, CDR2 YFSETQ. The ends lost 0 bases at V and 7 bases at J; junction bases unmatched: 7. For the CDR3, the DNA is TGCGCCAGCAGCTTGGTTGCTAGCGGAACTAATGAGCAGTTCTTC. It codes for CASSLVASGTNEQFF. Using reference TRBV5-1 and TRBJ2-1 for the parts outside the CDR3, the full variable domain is KAGVTQTPRYLIKTRGQQVTLSCSPISGHRSVSWYQQTPGQGLQFLFEYFSETQRNKGNFPGRFSGRQFSNSRSEMNVSTLELGDSALYLCASSLVASGTNEQFFGPGTRLTVL.

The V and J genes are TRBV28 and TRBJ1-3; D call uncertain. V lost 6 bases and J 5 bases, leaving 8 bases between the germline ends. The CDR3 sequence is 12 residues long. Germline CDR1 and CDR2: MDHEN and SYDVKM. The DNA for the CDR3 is TGTGCCAGCAGCGAAAGAAGAAACACCATATATTTT. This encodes CASSERRNTIYF. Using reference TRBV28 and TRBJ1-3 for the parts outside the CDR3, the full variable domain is DVKVTQSSRYLVKRTGEKVFLECVQDMDHENMFWYRQDPGLGLRLIYFSYDVKMKEKGDIPEGYSVSREKKERFSLILESASTNQTSMYLCASSERRNTIYFGEGSWLTVV.

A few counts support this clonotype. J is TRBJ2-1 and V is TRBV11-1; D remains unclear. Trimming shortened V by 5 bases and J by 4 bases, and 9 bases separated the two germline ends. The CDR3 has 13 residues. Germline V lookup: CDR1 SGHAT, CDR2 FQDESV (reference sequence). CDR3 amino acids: CASSHGRYNEQFF. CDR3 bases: TGTGCCAGCAGCCACGGACGGTACAATGAGCAGTTCTTC.

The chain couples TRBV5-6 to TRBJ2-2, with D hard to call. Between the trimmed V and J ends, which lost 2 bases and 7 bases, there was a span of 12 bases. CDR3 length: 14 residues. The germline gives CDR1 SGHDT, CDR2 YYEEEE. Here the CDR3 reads CASSFGMIIGELFF. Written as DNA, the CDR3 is TGTGCCAGCAGCTTCGGCATGATTATCGGGGAGCTGTTTTTT.

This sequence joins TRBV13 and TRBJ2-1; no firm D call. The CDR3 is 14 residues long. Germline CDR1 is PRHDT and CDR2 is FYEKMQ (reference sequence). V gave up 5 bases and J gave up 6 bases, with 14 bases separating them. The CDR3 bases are TGTGCCAGCAGCAACCGATTGGACGGCAATGAGCAGTTCTTC. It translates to CASSNRLDGNEQFF. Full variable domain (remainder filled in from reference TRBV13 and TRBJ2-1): AAGVIQSPRHLIKEKRETATLKCYPIPRHDTVYWYQQGPGQDPQFLISFYEKMQSDKGSIPDRFSAQQFSDYHSELNMSSLELGDSALYFCASSNRLDGNEQFFGPGTRLTVL.

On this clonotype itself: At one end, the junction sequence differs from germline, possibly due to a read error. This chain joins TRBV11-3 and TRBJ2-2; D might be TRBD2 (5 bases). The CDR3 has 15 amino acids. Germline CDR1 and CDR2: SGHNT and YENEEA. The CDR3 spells CASSPAGRDTEELFF. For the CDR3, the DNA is TGTGCCAGCAGCCCCGCCGGTCGGGATACCGAGGAGCTGTTTTTT.

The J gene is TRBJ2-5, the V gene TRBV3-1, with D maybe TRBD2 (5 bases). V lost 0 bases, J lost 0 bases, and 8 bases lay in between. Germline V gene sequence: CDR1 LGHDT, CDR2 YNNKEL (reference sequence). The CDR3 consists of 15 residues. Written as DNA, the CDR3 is TGTGCCAGCAGCCAAGAAGCGGCCTACCAAGAGACCCAGTACTTC. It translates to CASSQEAAYQETQYF.